The source of this TCR beta chain is a study of cytomegalovirus exposure and HLA in healthy donors. PCR was performed using 60 Vbeta and 13 Jbeta primers. Produced via immunoSEQ multiplex PCR; TCRdb's table is partial and in-frame only. Counted here are about 93,000 clones, approximately 64% occurring once; the ten biggest clones make up approximately 6.3%. In germline, CDR1 is SGHTA, CDR2 FQGTGA. Trimming took off 2 bases at V and 0 bases at J, with 13 bases between the two ends. The CDR3 has 16 residues. This chain links TRBV7-3 with TRBJ1-1; tentatively, D is TRBD1 (5 bases). The sequenced sample consisted of PBMCs. The origin of this receptor is a boy aged 5-17 years in good health and CMV-seropositive. CDR3 loop: CASSLPPRAVNTEAFF. The CDR3 region has the DNA TGTGCCAGCAGCTTACCCCCCAGGGCAGTGAACACTGAAGCTTTCTTT.